Each of the 21 T cell receptor beta chains below was sequenced from the same sample in a study of OX40 agonist ivuxolimab in advanced cancers. Generated by immunoSEQ multiplex PCR, the TCRdb table keeps only in-frame clones and is missing some. There are 60,000 or so clones in the sample; 85% to 90% occur only once, and about 12% lies in the top ten. The starting material was CD4+ or CD8+ T cells sorted from blood, obtained in a trial of the OX40 agonist ivuxolimab. These TCRs come from an adult with an advanced solid tumor such as melanoma, head and neck, liver or kidney cancer.

The gene calls are TRBV18 and TRBJ2-1, with D possibly matching TRBD2 (5 bases). Trimming cost V 3 bases and J 3 bases, with 18 bases left between them. The CDR3 has 17 residues. Germline V gives CDR1 KGHSH, CDR2 LQKENI. The CDR3 nucleotides are TGTGCCAGCTCACCCCTGAATTCGAGGGAGTTCTACAATGAGCAGTTCTTC. It is translated as CASSPLNSREFYNEQFF.

The chain links TRBV30 to TRBJ2-1; D is undetermined. Trimming shortened V by 1 base and J by 8 bases, and 12 bases separated the two germline ends. Germline lookup yields CDR1 GTSNPN and CDR2 SVGIG (reference sequence). The CDR3 is 13 residues long. CDR3 nucleotide sequence: TGTGCCTGGAGTGCAACTGCCCTCGATGAGCAGTTCTTC. Protein sequence: CAWSATALDEQFF.

This clone appeared a few times. In the same sample, other DNA sequences code for this CDR3. The DNA of the CDR3 is TGTGCCAGCAGCTTAGATCCCGCAGCTTACGAGCAGTACTTC. It translates to CASSLDPAAYEQYF. The gene calls are TRBV11-2 and TRBJ2-7; no clear D. V shed 0 bases and J shed 4 bases, with 10 bases lying between them. Germline V gives CDR1 SGHAT, CDR2 FQNNGV. This CDR3 has 14 residues.

The chain is built from TRBV10-1 and TRBJ2-2; 8 bases align to TRBD1. The CDR3 is 15 residues long. The J segment lost 2 bases and the V segment lost 6 bases, leaving 5 bases of the junction unmatched. Germline CDR1 and CDR2: WNHNN and SYGVQD (reference sequence). The CDR3 protein is CASSSGTGNTGELFF. CDR3 in DNA: TGCGCCAGCAGCTCCGGGACAGGAAACACCGGGGAGCTGTTTTTT.

V and J are TRBV27 and TRBJ2-7; TRBD2 is a possible D gene (5 bases). The CDR3 sequence is 13 residues long. Trimming cost V 4 bases and J 3 bases, with 10 bases left between them. CDR1 MNHEY and CDR2 SMNVEV come from the germline V gene (reference sequence). The CDR3 spells CASSSGLIYEQYF. DNA of the CDR3: TGTGCCAGCAGTTCCGGACTGATCTACGAGCAGTACTTC.

CDR3 in amino acids: CASSWLSSYEQYF. Written as DNA, the CDR3 is TGTGCCAGCAGTTGGCTATCCTCCTACGAGCAGTACTTC. The chain carries TRBV28 and TRBJ2-7; no clear D gene. This CDR3 has 13 amino acids. Deletions cut 4 bases from V and 0 bases from J, with 7 bases between. In germline, CDR1 is MDHEN, CDR2 SYDVKM.

The chain joins TRBV11-2 to TRBJ1-2; no reliable D call. The CDR3 loop spans 15 amino acids. The V gene lost 0 bases and the J gene lost 0 bases, with 8 bases spanning the gap. In germline, CDR1 is SGHAT, CDR2 FQNNGV. In nucleotides, the CDR3 is TGTGCCAGCAGCTTAGAAGGCCGAGCTAACTATGGCTACACCTTC. Its protein is CASSLEGRANYGYTF.

This clone was detected a few times. This chain uses TRBV19 with TRBJ2-1; D is ambiguous. CDR1 is LNHDA, CDR2 SQIVND, per germline (reference sequence). The CDR3 contains 17 residues. V lost 4 bases to trimming and J lost 8 bases, with 24 bases between them. Here the CDR3 reads CASSTLESGGQSDEQFF. CDR3 DNA sequence: TGTGCCAGTAGTACGCTAGAGTCGGGTGGTCAGAGTGATGAGCAGTTCTTC.

The chain has TRBV30 and TRBJ2-1, with TRBD2 identical over 9 bases. The V segment lost 1 base and the J segment 9 bases; nucleotides outside the gene matches: 10. This CDR3 has 15 residues. From germline, CDR1 is GTSNPN and CDR2 SVGIG (reference sequence). The DNA of the CDR3 is TGTGCCTGGAGTGATAGGGTAGCGGGGGAGGGTGAGCAGTTCTTC. Its translation is CAWSDRVAGEGEQFF.

The chain uses TRBV7-9 and TRBJ2-7; D gene uncertain. V gave up 5 bases and J gave up 5 bases, with 7 bases separating them. Germline loops: CDR1 SEHNR, CDR2 FQNEAQ (reference sequence). The CDR3 is 11 residues long. In DNA, the CDR3 is TGTGCCAGCAGCCAATGGGACGAGCAGTACTTC. Translating it yields CASSQWDEQYF.

The chain employs TRBV5-6 and TRBJ2-3; D unresolved. The CDR3 has 17 amino acids. Germline V lookup: CDR1 SGHDT, CDR2 YYEEEE. Trimming took off 2 bases at V and 1 base at J, with 17 bases between the two ends. CDR3 DNA sequence: TGTGCCAGCAGCTTTGATTTACTAAAGGGCGGCACAGATACGCAGTATTTT. Translating it yields CASSFDLLKGGTDTQYF.

The genes are TRBV5-8 and TRBJ2-5; no clear D. CDR1 and CDR2 (germline): SGHTS, YDEGEE. Trimming stripped 6 bases from V and 2 bases from J, with 14 bases between. This CDR3 region has 14 residues. This chain's CDR3 is CASNPNGLQETQYF. The CDR3 nucleotides are TGTGCCAGCAATCCAAATGGTCTGCAAGAGACCCAGTACTTC.

This chain joins TRBV9 and TRBJ1-4, with D uncertain. V was trimmed by 0 bases and J by 3 bases, leaving 9 bases between them. The CDR3 extends over 15 amino acids. The germline V gene has CDR1 SGDLS and CDR2 YYNGEE. CDR3: CASSVVDGANEKLFF. The DNA for the CDR3 is TGTGCCAGCAGCGTAGTCGATGGGGCTAATGAAAAACTGTTTTTT.

This chain connects TRBV9 to TRBJ1-5; 8 bases match TRBD1. The CDR3 sequence is 15 residues long. CDR1 and CDR2 from the germline V gene are SGDLS and YYNGEE. V lost 3 bases to trimming and J lost 6 bases; unmatched junction nucleotides: 8. CDR3 region: CASSAGGQGGQPQHF. The CDR3 DNA reads TGTGCCAGCAGCGCGGGCGGACAGGGAGGTCAGCCCCAGCATTTT.

The chain links TRBV5-4 to TRBJ2-1; TRBD2 aligns across 7 bases. CDR1 SGHNT and CDR2 YYREEE come from the germline V gene (reference sequence). This CDR3 contains 16 residues. The V gene end was trimmed by 3 bases and the J gene end by 0 bases; junction bases not matched to a gene: 6. The CDR3 coding sequence is TGTGCCAGCAGCTCGAAAGCGGGGAGCTCCTACAATGAGCAGTTCTTC. Translation gives CASSSKAGSSYNEQFF.

The rearrangement links TRBV15 to TRBJ2-7, with no clear D. Trimming took 3 bases from V and 0 from J, leaving 6 bases between them. The CDR3 consists of 13 residues. Germline-derived CDR1 and CDR2 are LNHNV and YYDKDF (reference sequence). CDR3 sequence reads: CATSSDVSYEQYF. CDR3 DNA sequence: TGTGCCACCAGCAGCGACGTCTCCTACGAGCAGTACTTC.

This clone was observed once. The V gene is TRBV11-2, the J gene TRBJ1-2; D is ambiguous. This CDR3 comprises 15 residues. CDR1 and CDR2 from the germline V gene are SGHAT and FQNNGV. V was trimmed by 1 base and J by 6 bases, leaving 15 bases between them. The DNA of the CDR3 is TGTGCCAGCAGCTTAGCTCCCCTTGGAGCTAATGGCTACACCTTC. The encoded protein is CASSLAPLGANGYTF.

This chain joins TRBV5-6 and TRBJ2-7; TRBD1 might be the D (6 bases). Trimming took 2 bases from V and 7 from J, leaving 10 bases between them. The CDR3 runs to 12 residues. Germline CDR1 and CDR2: SGHDT and YYEEEE. This chain's CDR3 is CASSFGGLEQYF. The CDR3 nucleotides read TGTGCCAGCAGCTTTGGGGGCCTTGAGCAGTACTTC. Complete variable domain (other parts from reference TRBV5-6 and TRBJ2-7): DAGVTQSPTHLIKTRGQQVTLRCSPKSGHDTVSWYQQALGQGPQFIFQYYEEEERQRGNFPDRFSGHQFPNYSSELNVNALLLGDSALYLCASSFGGLEQYFGPGTRLTVT.

The chain is built from TRBV5-1 and TRBJ2-7; TRBD1 matches at 7 bases. From germline, CDR1 is SGHRS and CDR2 YFSETQ. The CDR3 loop spans 13 amino acids. V shed 2 bases, J shed 5 bases, and the junction held 4 bases outside the gene matches. CDR3 sequence (DNA): TGCGCCAGCAGCTTTCGGACAGGACACGAGCAGTACTTC. It is translated as CASSFRTGHEQYF.

V and J are TRBV10-3 and TRBJ1-3, with 10 bases that match TRBD1. This CDR3 region has 16 residues. V trimming: 9 bases; J trimming: 2 bases; junction bases outside the gene matches: 10. CDR1 and CDR2 (germline): ENHRY, SYGVKD. CDR3 residues: CAMGGQGTHPGNTIYF. The CDR3 DNA follows: TGTGCCATGGGGGGACAGGGGACTCATCCTGGAAACACCATATATTTT.

This clone was counted between two and nine times. J is TRBJ1-1 and V is TRBV15; D unresolved. The germline CDR1 and CDR2 sequences are LNHNV and YYDKDF (reference sequence). Between the trimmed V and J ends, which lost 0 bases and 1 base, there was a span of 9 bases. The CDR3 runs 15 residues. CDR3 protein: CATSRDPGENTEAFF. In nucleotides, the CDR3 is TGTGCCACCAGCAGAGATCCTGGGGAGAACACTGAAGCTTTCTTT.